The subject of this entry is one TCR beta chain. Study processing details: Scientists estimated how many nucleated cells there were by amplifying reference gene primers. Libraries were prepared by immunoSEQ multiplex PCR; TCRdb keeps only in-frame clonotypes and omits some of them. Clone size and V and J calls were adopted from that table, with D and trimming inferred from the DNA. Of fewer than 200,000 clones listed, approximately 86% were seen once; the top ten hold roughly 5%. Per germline, CDR1 SGDLS and CDR2 YYNGEE. V dropped 3 bases and J dropped 0 bases, with 10 bases sitting between them. This CDR3 is 15 amino acids long. The data belong to a study of blood T cell repertoires in COVID-19. On the study more broadly: T cells, B-cell-depleted T cells, or PBMCs supplied cDNA or gDNA.

This study enrolled people aged about 18 to 90 from approximately 24 US geographic areas. Participants were placed into cohorts based on the clinical history they reported. V and J are TRBV9 and TRBJ1-3; a possible D gene is TRBD1 (5 bases). Sequencing was done on a sample of PBMCs or T cells enriched from blood (not recorded which). This TCR was recovered from a woman aged 55-75 years with acute COVID-19. The CDR3 nucleotides are TGTGCCAGCAGCGCCCTAGGGGCCTCTGGAAACACCATATATTTT. It codes for CASSALGASGNTIYF.